These 14 T cell receptor beta chains were sequenced from one sample in a study of PD-L1 blockade in urothelial cancer. The time point here: peripheral blood 6 weeks after treatment start. Generated by immunoSEQ multiplex PCR, the TCRdb table keeps only in-frame clones and is missing some. The data contain tens of thousands of clones, under 85% of them singletons. The sequenced sample was PBMCs, obtained around atezolizumab (anti-PD-L1) treatment. The origin of the receptors is a man in his fifties with urothelial cancer.

The chain has TRBV28 and TRBJ2-5; 10 positions match TRBD2. Germline V gene lookup returns CDR1 MDHEN and CDR2 SYDVKM. The CDR3 is 14 residues long. The junction had 5 bases not matched to a gene; V was cut back by 4 bases and J by 6 bases. CDR3 sequence: CASSSLAGGQTQYF. CDR3 nucleotide sequence: TGTGCCAGCAGTTCCTTAGCGGGAGGACAGACCCAGTACTTC. Drawing the rest from reference TRBV28 and TRBJ2-5, the complete variable domain is DVKVTQSSRYLVKRTGEKVFLECVQDMDHENMFWYRQDPGLGLRLIYFSYDVKMKEKGDIPEGYSVSREKKERFSLILESASTNQTSMYLCASSSLAGGQTQYFGPGTRLLVL.

The chain links TRBV20-1 to TRBJ2-7; tentative D call: TRBD2 (5 bases). V lost 6 bases and J 5 bases, leaving 11 bases between the germline ends. Germline CDR1 reads DFQATT; CDR2 reads SNEGSKA (reference sequence). The CDR3 has 11 residues. CDR3 DNA sequence: TGCAGTGCCCCGAGCGGCCACGAGCAGTACTTC. This encodes CSAPSGHEQYF.

V and J are TRBV28 and TRBJ2-1, with a possible D match to TRBD2 (6 bases). CDR1 is MDHEN and CDR2 is SYDVKM in the germline V gene. Trimming removed 1 base at V and 9 bases at J, with 19 bases between. The CDR3 totals 16 residues. The CDR3 DNA follows: TGTGCCAGCAGTTTATCCTCGGGAGTGGGGGATGGTGAGCAGTTCTTC. As protein: CASSLSSGVGDGEQFF.

The chain recombines TRBV2 with TRBJ2-2; 8 bases match TRBD2. The CDR3 totals 15 residues. In germline, CDR1 is SNHLY, CDR2 FYNNEI. After removal of 3 bases from V and 5 bases from J, the junction contained 5 bases not matched to a gene. The CDR3 protein is CASSDSRGGTGELFF. The CDR3, as DNA: TGTGCCAGCAGTGATTCCCGGGGGGGGACCGGGGAGCTGTTTTTT.

This chain links TRBV6-1 with TRBJ2-7, with D perhaps matching TRBD2 (6 bases). From germline, CDR1 is MNHNS and CDR2 SASEGT. The CDR3 consists of 16 residues. With 4 bases removed from V and 1 base from J, the gap between germline ends came to 17 bases. CDR3 DNA: TGTGCCAGCAGTGCCGGGCGGAGGGACGGGTCCTACGAGCAGTACTTC. Its translation: CASSAGRRDGSYEQYF.

The V call is TRBV4-1, the J call TRBJ1-2; 8 positions agree with TRBD1. Germline V CDR1 and CDR2: MGHRA, YSYEKL. This CDR3 is 16 amino acids long. After removal of 1 base from V and 8 bases from J, the junction contained 12 bases not matched to a gene. In DNA form, the CDR3 reads TGCGCCAGCAGCCAAGCCGAGGCCCACAGGGGGGAGGGCTACACCTTC. This encodes CASSQAEAHRGEGYTF.

This clone turned up a few times. The V call is TRBV2, the J call TRBJ1-4; 7 nucleotides agree with TRBD1. Unmatched junction bases numbered 6, after V lost 7 bases and J lost 1 base. Per the germline V gene, CDR1 is SNHLY and CDR2 is FYNNEI. This CDR3 is built from 15 residues. The CDR3 spells CASTLTGVTNEKLFF. CDR3 nucleotides: TGTGCCAGCACACTAACAGGGGTAACTAATGAAAAACTGTTTTTT.

The chain recombines TRBV5-4 with TRBJ1-1; D unclear. With 2 bases removed from V and 1 base from J, the gap between germline ends came to 6 bases. CDR1 and CDR2 from the germline V gene are SGHNT and YYREEE (reference sequence). The CDR3 runs to 13 residues. The DNA for the CDR3 is TGTGCCAGCAGCTTAACAGAGAACACTGAAGCTTTCTTT. Translated: CASSLTENTEAFF.

This clone has a handful of counts. The chain uses TRBV6-5 and TRBJ2-7; D is perhaps TRBD2 (5 bases). Trimming pared 4 bases from V and 0 bases from J, leaving 13 bases between. Germline lookup yields CDR1 MNHEY and CDR2 SVGAGI. The CDR3 has 15 amino acids. CDR3 in amino acids: CASSSQAVSSYEQYF. The CDR3 DNA reads TGTGCCAGCAGTTCCCAAGCGGTGAGCTCCTACGAGCAGTACTTC.

The rearrangement links TRBV19 to TRBJ1-5; no firm D call. The CDR3 loop spans 14 amino acids. Germline CDR1 reads LNHDA; CDR2 reads SQIVND (reference sequence). Trimming pared 5 bases from V and 0 bases from J, leaving 8 bases between. As DNA, the CDR3 is TGTGCCAGTAGTCCAGGTTATAGCAATCAGCCCCAGCATTTT. Its protein is CASSPGYSNQPQHF. Drawing the rest from reference TRBV19 and TRBJ1-5, the complete variable domain is DGGITQSPKYLFRKEGQNVTLSCEQNLNHDAMYWYRQDPGQGLRLIYYSQIVNDFQKGDIAEGYSVSREKKESFPLTVTSAQKNPTAFYLCASSPGYSNQPQHFGDGTRLSIL.

This chain connects TRBV5-8 to TRBJ2-1; 10 bases match TRBD2. The V gene's germline CDR1 is SGHTS and CDR2 YDEGEE. The CDR3 is 14 residues long. V shed 5 bases and J 2 bases; nucleotides not matched to a gene: 1. CDR3: CASRLAGPYNEQFF. The CDR3, as DNA: TGTGCCAGCAGACTAGCGGGACCCTACAATGAGCAGTTCTTC.

The chain is built from TRBV27 and TRBJ1-5, with D unresolved. Germline lookup yields CDR1 MNHEY and CDR2 SMNVEV (reference sequence). CDR3 length: 13 amino acids. V gave up 8 bases and J gave up 5 bases, with 13 bases separating them. The CDR3 DNA reads TGTGCCAGCGCCCCCGCGGGTGATCAGCCCCAGCATTTT. Translation: CASAPAGDQPQHF.

CDR3 amino acids: CASSLVRREVHEQYF. CDR3 in DNA: TGTGCCAGCAGCTTAGTGCGGCGGGAGGTCCACGAGCAGTACTTC. The chain carries TRBV11-2 and TRBJ2-7; TRBD2 matches at 8 bases. The CDR3 length is 15 residues. CDR1 and CDR2 from the germline V gene are SGHAT and FQNNGV. The trim removed 1 base at V and 5 bases at J, leaving 7 bases unmatched.

CDR3 bases: TGTGCCAGCAGCTACCCCCGTGCGGGGCAAGAGACCCAGTACTTC. Translating it yields CASSYPRAGQETQYF. V and J are TRBV7-8 and TRBJ2-5; possible D gene TRBD2, 6 bases. Germline V lookup: CDR1 SGHVS, CDR2 FQNEAQ. The CDR3 consists of 15 residues. V gave up 4 bases and J gave up 2 bases, with 14 bases separating them. Full variable domain (remainder filled in from reference TRBV7-8 and TRBJ2-5): GAGVSQSPRYKVAKRGQDVALRCDPISGHVSLFWYQQALGQGPEFLTYFQNEAQLDKSGLPSDRFFAERPEGSVSTLKIQRTQQEDSAVYLCASSYPRAGQETQYFGPGTRLLVL.